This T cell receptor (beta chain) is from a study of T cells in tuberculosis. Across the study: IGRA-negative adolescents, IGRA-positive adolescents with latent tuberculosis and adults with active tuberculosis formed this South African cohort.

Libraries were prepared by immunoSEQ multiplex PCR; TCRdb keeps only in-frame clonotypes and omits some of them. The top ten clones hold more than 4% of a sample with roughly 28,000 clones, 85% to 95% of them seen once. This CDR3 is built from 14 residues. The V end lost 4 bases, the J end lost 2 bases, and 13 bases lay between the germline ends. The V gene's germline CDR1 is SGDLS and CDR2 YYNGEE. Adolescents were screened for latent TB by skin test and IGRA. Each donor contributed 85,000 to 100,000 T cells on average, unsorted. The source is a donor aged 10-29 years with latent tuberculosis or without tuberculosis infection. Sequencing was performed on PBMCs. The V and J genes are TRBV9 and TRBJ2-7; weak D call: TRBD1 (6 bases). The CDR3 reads CASSLGTPAYEQYF. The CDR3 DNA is TGTGCCAGCAGCCTCGGGACACCCGCCTACGAGCAGTACTTC.